This T cell receptor beta chain was found in a study of identical twins. General study results and limits: Abundant cord blood beta clonotypes carried fewer insertions; memory repertoires showed none.

Germline lookup yields CDR1 SGHKS and CDR2 YYEKEE (reference sequence). J lost 13 bases, V lost 3 bases, and 2 bases had no gene match. CDR3 length: 13 residues. This clonotype has more than one count but fewer than ten. Its matching antigen is unknown. The authors used template switching to add a universal primer site and gave cDNA unique molecular identifiers. TCRdb reprocessed the 5' RACE reads with MiXCR, giving one entry per CDR3 protein. The data show approximately 890,000 distinct CDR3 sequences, roughly 12% seen once. These data were also reused for a study on yellow fever vaccine responses in identical twins.

Sequenced: PBMCs. J is TRBJ2-1 and V is TRBV5-5; 15 nucleotides align to TRBD2. This sequence originates from a woman between 18 and 30 years old in good health. The CDR3 reads CASSSGLAGGQFF. CDR3 DNA: TGTGCCAGCAGCTCGGGACTAGCGGGGGGACAGTTCTTC.